A selection of T cell receptor beta chains follows, all from one sample in a study of T-cell memory formation after mild COVID-19. From the 5' RACE reads, TCRdb called clonotypes with MiXCR, one entry per CDR3 protein. Among around 450,000 distinct CDR3 sequences listed, 20% were seen once. Sequenced input: PBMCs or a T cell subset sorted from them (not recorded which). The receptor source for this set is an adult woman who had mild COVID-19 (a few samples of this study predate the infection). Cell type and time point are not known. CDR3s include the opening cysteine and the closing phenylalanine or tryptophan. D genes are given only for firm matches. The size field is filled for only some rows; it gives once, few, many or a size class.

TRBJ1-1 TRBV18 NA NA 17 CASSPRVDSFMNTEAFF TGTGCCAGCTCACCACGGGTGGACAGCTTCATGAACACTGAAGCTTTCTTT
TRBJ2-3 TRBV20-1 NA few 14 CSATRGPSTDTQYF TGCAGTGCTACGAGGGGCCCTAGCACAGATACGCAGTATTTT
TRBJ2-3 TRBV11-3 TRBD1 few 15 CASSPAGGLTDTQYF TGTGCCAGCAGCCCAGCAGGGGGTCTTACAGATACGCAGTATTTT
TRBJ2-4 TRBV6-6 TRBD1 few 18 CASSLPGTGVVGKNIQYF TGTGCCAGCAGTTTGCCCGGGACAGGGGTCGTGGGCAAAAACATTCAGTACTTC
TRBJ2-5 TRBV4-1 NA NA 12 CASSQASETQYF TGCGCCAGCAGCCAAGCCAGCGAGACCCAGTACTTC
TRBJ1-5 TRBV4-2 NA NA 16 CASSQAAPRGNQPQHF TGTGCCAGCAGCCAAGCGGCCCCTCGTGGCAATCAGCCCCAGCATTTT
TRBJ1-2 TRBV29-1 TRBD1 few 14 CSAGDREAFYGYTF TGCAGCGCGGGAGACAGGGAGGCCTTCTATGGCTACACCTTC
TRBJ1-1 TRBV15 TRBD1 NA 14 CATSPRGEGARAFF TGTGCCACCAGCCCTAGAGGTGAGGGGGCCAGGGCTTTCTTT
TRBJ1-5 TRBV20-1 NA NA 15 CSARTGGRGNQPQHF TGCAGTGCTAGAACGGGAGGAAGGGGTAATCAGCCCCAGCATTTT
TRBJ2-3 TRBV7-2 TRBD2 NA 16 CASSSLSGRASVAQYF TGTGCCAGCAGCTCCCTTAGCGGGAGGGCCTCCGTCGCGCAGTATTTT
TRBJ1-4 TRBV7-2 TRBD1 NA 14 CASSLDRGNEKLFF TGTGCCAGCAGCTTAGACAGGGGTAATGAAAAACTGTTTTTT
TRBJ2-1 TRBV7-2 NA few 15 CASSPRPYWYNEQFF TGTGCCAGCAGTCCCCGCCCTTATTGGTACAATGAGCAGTTCTTC
TRBJ1-5 TRBV7-9 NA NA 12 CASSSGGEPQHF TGTGCCAGCAGCTCTGGAGGGGAGCCCCAGCATTTT
TRBJ2-5 TRBV12-3/TRBV12-4 TRBD1 few 15 CASSFIGTVKETQYF TGTGCCAGCAGTTTCATCGGGACAGTCAAAGAGACCCAGTACTTC
TRBJ1-1 TRBV3-1 NA NA 14 CASSPTGWNTEAFF TGTGCCAGCAGCCCGACAGGTTGGAACACTGAAGCTTTCTTT
TRBJ2-5 TRBV6-5 TRBD2 few 14 CASKRGQYQETQYF TGTGCCAGTAAGCGGGGGCAGTACCAAGAGACCCAGTACTTC
TRBJ2-7 TRBV7-9 NA many 16 CASSGEVDSGSYEQYF TGTGCCAGCAGCGGAGAGGTCGACAGTGGGAGCTACGAGCAGTACTTC
TRBJ2-2 TRBV6-5 TRBD2 few 15 CASSYVPGGPGELFF TGTGCCAGCAGTTACGTCCCGGGGGGTCCCGGGGAGCTGTTTTTT
TRBJ2-7 TRBV9 TRBD2 NA 15 CASSAGLAGYYEQYF TGTGCCAGCAGCGCTGGACTAGCGGGGTACTACGAGCAGTACTTC
TRBJ2-3 TRBV2 TRBD2 few 16 CASSDPSGALPDTQYF TGTGCCAGCAGTGATCCTAGCGGGGCCCTGCCAGATACGCAGTATTTT
TRBJ2-7 TRBV25-1 NA many 12 CASSAAGYEQYF TGTGCCAGCAGTGCGGCAGGCTACGAGCAGTACTTC
TRBJ2-7 TRBV29-1 NA few 11 CSGLESYEQYF TGCAGCGGACTCGAGAGCTACGAGCAGTACTTC
TRBJ2-1 TRBV9 NA many 13 CASSVAEYNEQFF TGTGCCAGCAGCGTAGCGGAATACAATGAGCAGTTCTTC
TRBJ1-1 TRBV7-9 NA NA 10 CASSLFSAFF TGTGCCAGCAGCTTATTTTCGGCTTTCTTT
TRBJ2-5 TRBV4-2 NA NA 13 CASSQDGGETQYF TGTGCCAGCAGCCAAGATGGTGGGGAGACCCAGTACTTC
TRBJ1-2 TRBV2 NA NA 13 CASSDGAGPGYTF TGTGCCAGCAGTGATGGGGCAGGCCCTGGCTACACCTTC
TRBJ2-3 TRBV20-1 NA NA 13 CSARLTSKDTQYF TGCAGTGCTAGACTCACTTCTAAGGATACGCAGTATTTT
TRBJ1-1 TRBV10-3 TRBD1 few 12 CAMGTDNTEAFF TGTGCCATGGGGACAGATAACACTGAAGCTTTCTTT
TRBJ2-7 TRBV15 NA few 14 CATSRVSGSYEQYF TGTGCCACCAGCAGAGTTTCGGGTTCCTACGAGCAGTACTTC
TRBJ2-7 TRBV20-1 NA NA 14 CSAPTALGWDEQYF TGCAGTGCCCCGACGGCGTTGGGATGGGACGAGCAGTACTTC
TRBJ1-4 TRBV11-2 NA NA 12 CASSPIPEKLFF TGTGCCAGCAGCCCGATTCCTGAAAAACTGTTTTTT
TRBJ2-4 TRBV18 NA NA 14 CASSPGLTGNIQYF TGTGCCAGCTCACCAGGCCTAACCGGGAACATTCAGTACTTC
TRBJ1-5 TRBV3-1 NA NA 17 CASSPSSWGPEDQPQHF TGTGCCAGCAGCCCCTCGAGTTGGGGGCCCGAGGATCAGCCCCAGCATTTT
TRBJ1-4 TRBV25-1 NA NA 15 CASSGGGSANEKLFF TGTGCCAGCAGTGGGGGGGGCAGTGCTAATGAAAAACTGTTTTTT
TRBJ2-5 TRBV24-1 TRBD1 NA 15 CATSESGTGGKTQYF TGTGCCACCAGTGAATCCGGGACAGGGGGCAAGACCCAGTACTTC
TRBJ2-1 TRBV27 TRBD2 NA 16 CASSPSTSGIDNEQFF TGTGCCAGCAGTCCCAGCACTAGCGGGATTGACAATGAGCAGTTCTTC
TRBJ2-1 TRBV9 TRBD2 many 16 CASSLHPGLAGDEQFF TGTGCCAGCAGCCTACACCCGGGACTAGCGGGGGATGAGCAGTTCTTC
TRBJ2-7 TRBV5-4 NA NA 17 CASSLGGTAASSYEQYF TGTGCCAGCAGCTTGGGGGGGACTGCCGCCAGCTCCTACGAGCAGTACTTC
TRBJ2-7 TRBV20-1 TRBD1 many 14 CSARPGQGIYEQYF TGCAGTGCTAGGCCGGGACAGGGGATTTACGAGCAGTACTTC
TRBJ1-2 TRBV29-1 NA few 11 CSVFRDYGYTF TGCAGCGTTTTCCGGGACTATGGCTACACCTTC